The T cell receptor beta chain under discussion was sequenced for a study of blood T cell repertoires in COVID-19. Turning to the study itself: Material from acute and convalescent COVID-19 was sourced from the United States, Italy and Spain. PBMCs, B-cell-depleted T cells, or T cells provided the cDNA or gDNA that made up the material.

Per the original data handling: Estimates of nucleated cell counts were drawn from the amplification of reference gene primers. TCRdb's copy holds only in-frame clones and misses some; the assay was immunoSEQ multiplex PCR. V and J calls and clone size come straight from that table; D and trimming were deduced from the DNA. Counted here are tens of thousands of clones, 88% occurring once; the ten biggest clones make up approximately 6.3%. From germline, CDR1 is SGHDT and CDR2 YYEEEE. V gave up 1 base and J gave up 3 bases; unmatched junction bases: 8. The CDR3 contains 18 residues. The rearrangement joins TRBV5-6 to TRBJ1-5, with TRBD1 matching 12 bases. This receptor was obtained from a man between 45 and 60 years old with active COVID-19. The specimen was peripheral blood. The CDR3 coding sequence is TGTGCCAGCAGCTTGTTTGGGACAGGGGGCGAGGTCAATCAGCCCCAGCATTTT. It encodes CASSLFGTGGEVNQPQHF.